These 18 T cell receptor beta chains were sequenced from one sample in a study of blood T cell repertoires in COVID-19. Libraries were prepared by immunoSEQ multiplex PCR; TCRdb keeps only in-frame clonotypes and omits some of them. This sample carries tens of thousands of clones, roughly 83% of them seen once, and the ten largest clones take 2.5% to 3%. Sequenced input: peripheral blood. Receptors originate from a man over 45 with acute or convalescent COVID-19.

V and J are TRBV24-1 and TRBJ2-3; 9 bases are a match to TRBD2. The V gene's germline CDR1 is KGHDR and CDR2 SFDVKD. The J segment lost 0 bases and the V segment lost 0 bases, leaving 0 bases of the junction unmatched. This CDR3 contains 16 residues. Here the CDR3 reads CATSDLLAGSTDTQYF. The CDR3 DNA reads TGTGCCACCAGTGATTTGCTAGCGGGAAGCACAGATACGCAGTATTTT.

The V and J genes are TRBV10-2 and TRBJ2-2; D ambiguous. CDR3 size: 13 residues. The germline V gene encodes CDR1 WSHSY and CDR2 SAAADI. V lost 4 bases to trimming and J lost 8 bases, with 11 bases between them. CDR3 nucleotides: TGCGCCAGCAGTGCCAACAGTCTTGGGGAGCTGTTTTTT. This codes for CASSANSLGELFF.

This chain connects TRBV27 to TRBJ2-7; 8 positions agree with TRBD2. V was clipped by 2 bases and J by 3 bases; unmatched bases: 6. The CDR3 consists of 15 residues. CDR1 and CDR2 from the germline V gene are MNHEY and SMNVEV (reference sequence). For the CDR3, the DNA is TGTGCCAGCAGTTTACGGGGGGGAGGCAACTACGAGCAGTACTTC. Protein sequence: CASSLRGGGNYEQYF.

The CDR3 coding sequence is TGCGCCAGCAGCTTGGTGGCTAGCGGGGCAGATACGCAGTATTTT. This codes for CASSLVASGADTQYF. This chain links TRBV5-1 with TRBJ2-3; TRBD2 agrees at 9 bases. The J segment lost 4 bases and the V segment lost 0 bases, leaving 3 bases of the junction unmatched. The germline V gene has CDR1 SGHRS and CDR2 YFSETQ. The CDR3 consists of 15 residues.

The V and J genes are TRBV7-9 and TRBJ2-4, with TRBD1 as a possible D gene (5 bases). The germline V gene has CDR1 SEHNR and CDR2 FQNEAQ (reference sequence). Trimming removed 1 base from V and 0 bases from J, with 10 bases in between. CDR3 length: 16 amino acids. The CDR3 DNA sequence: TGTGCCAGCAGCTTAGGCAGGGTAGGAGCCAAAAACATTCAGTACTTC. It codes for CASSLGRVGAKNIQYF.

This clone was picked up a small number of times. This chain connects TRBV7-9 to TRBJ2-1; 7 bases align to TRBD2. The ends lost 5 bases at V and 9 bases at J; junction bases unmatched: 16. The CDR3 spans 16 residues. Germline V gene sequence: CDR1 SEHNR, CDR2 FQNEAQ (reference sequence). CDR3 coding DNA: TGTGCCAGCAGCGCCATTGGCGGGAGAGTACAATTTGAGCAGTTCTTC. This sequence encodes CASSAIGGRVQFEQFF.

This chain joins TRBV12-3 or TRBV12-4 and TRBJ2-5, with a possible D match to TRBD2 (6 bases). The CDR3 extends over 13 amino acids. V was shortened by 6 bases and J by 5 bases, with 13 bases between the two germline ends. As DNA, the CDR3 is TGTGCCAGCAGCCCTACTAGCCCTGAGACCCAGTACTTC. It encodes CASSPTSPETQYF.

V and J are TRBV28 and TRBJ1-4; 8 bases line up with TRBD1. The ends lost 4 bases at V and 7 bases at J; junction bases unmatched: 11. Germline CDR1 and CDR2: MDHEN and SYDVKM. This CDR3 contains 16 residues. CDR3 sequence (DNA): TGTGCCAGCAGTTCCCTCCCAGGGGGCGGTGGTGAAAAACTGTTTTTT. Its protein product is CASSSLPGGGGEKLFF.

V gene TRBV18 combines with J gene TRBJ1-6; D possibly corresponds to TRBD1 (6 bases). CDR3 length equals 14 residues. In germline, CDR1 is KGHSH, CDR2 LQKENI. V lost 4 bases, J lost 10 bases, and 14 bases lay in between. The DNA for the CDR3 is TGTGCCAGCTCACGAGCAGGGGTTGAGTCACCCCTCCACTTT. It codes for CASSRAGVESPLHF.

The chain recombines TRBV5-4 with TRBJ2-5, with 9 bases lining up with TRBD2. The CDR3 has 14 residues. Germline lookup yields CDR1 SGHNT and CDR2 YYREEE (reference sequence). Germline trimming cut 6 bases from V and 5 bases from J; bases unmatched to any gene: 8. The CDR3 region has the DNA TGTGCCAGCACCACCCCTAGCGGGGAGGAGACCCAGTACTTC. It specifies CASTTPSGEETQYF.

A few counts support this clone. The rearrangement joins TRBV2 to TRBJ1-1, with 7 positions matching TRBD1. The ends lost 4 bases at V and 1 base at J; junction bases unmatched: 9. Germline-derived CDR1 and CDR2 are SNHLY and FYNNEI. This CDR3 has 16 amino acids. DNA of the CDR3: TGTGCCAGCAGTGCCCAACAGGGGCGGAGGAACACTGAAGCTTTCTTT. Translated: CASSAQQGRRNTEAFF.

The CDR3 nucleotides are TGTGCCAGCAGTTTGGGCCCTGAAGATGGCTACACCTTC. This translates into CASSLGPEDGYTF. V is TRBV6-5 and J is TRBJ1-2; D is ambiguous. Trimming cost V 4 bases and J 6 bases, with 12 bases left between them. The germline gives CDR1 MNHEY, CDR2 SVGAGI. The CDR3 loop spans 13 amino acids.

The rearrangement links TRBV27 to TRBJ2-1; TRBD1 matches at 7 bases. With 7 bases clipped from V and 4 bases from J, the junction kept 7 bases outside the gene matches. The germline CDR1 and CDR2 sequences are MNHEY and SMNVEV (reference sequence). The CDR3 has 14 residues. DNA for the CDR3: TGTGCCAGCACCGAAAGGGACAGTTACAATGAGCAGTTCTTC. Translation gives CASTERDSYNEQFF.

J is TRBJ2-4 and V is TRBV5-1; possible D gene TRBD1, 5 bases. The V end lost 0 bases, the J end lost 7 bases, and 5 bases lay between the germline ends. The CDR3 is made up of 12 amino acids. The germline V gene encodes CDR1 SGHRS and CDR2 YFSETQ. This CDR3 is CASSLEGNIQYF. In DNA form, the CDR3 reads TGCGCCAGCAGCTTGGAGGGGAACATTCAGTACTTC.

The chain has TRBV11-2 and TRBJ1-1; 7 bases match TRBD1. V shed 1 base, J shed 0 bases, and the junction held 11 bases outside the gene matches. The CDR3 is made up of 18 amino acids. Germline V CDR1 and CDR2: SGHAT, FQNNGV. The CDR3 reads CASSLVAQGNFMNTEAFF. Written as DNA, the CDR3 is TGTGCCAGCAGCTTAGTTGCACAGGGGAATTTCATGAACACTGAAGCTTTCTTT.

CDR3 sequence reads: CASSKGLAGVIYNEQFF. In DNA form, the CDR3 reads TGTGCCAGCAGCAAGGGACTAGCGGGAGTGATATACAATGAGCAGTTCTTC. The genes are TRBV21-1 and TRBJ2-1; the tabulated D call, TRBD2, remains unverified against the DNA. TRBV21-1 is classified as a pseudogene. This CDR3 is built from 17 residues.

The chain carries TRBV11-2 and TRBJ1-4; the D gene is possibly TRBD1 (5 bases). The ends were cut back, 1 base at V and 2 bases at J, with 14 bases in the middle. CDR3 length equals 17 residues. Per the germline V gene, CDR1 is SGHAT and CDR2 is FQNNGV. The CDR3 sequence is CASSLGAGQTTNEKLFF. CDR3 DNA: TGTGCCAGCAGCTTAGGGGCAGGGCAAACCACTAATGAAAAACTGTTTTTT.

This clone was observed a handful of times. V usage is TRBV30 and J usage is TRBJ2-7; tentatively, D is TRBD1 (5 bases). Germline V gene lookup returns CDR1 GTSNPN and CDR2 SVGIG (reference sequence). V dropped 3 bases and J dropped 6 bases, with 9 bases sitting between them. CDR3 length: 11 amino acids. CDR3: CAWRQGAEQYF. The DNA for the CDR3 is TGTGCCTGGAGGCAGGGCGCCGAGCAGTACTTC.